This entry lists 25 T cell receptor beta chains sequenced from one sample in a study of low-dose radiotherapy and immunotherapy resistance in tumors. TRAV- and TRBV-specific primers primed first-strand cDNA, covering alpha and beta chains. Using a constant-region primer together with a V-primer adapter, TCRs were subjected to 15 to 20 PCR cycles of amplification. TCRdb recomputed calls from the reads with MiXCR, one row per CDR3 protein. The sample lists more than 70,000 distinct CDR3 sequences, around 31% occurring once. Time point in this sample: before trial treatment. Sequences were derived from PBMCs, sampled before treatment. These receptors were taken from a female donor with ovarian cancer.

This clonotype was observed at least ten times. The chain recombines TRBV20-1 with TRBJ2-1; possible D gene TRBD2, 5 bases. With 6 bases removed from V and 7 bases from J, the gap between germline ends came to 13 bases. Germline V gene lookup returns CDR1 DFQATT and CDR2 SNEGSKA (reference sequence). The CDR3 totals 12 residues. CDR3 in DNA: TGCAGTGCAAGGAGCGGTCTAAATGAGCAGTTCTTC. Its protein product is CSARSGLNEQFF.

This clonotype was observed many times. CDR3 sequence reads: CASSKEGPRANEQFF. The CDR3 DNA sequence: TGCGCCAGCAGCAAGGAAGGGCCTAGGGCCAATGAGCAGTTCTTC. The chain links TRBV5-1 to TRBJ2-1, with D unresolved. With 4 bases removed from V and 6 bases from J, the gap between germline ends came to 17 bases. Germline CDR1 reads SGHRS; CDR2 reads YFSETQ. CDR3 size: 15 residues.

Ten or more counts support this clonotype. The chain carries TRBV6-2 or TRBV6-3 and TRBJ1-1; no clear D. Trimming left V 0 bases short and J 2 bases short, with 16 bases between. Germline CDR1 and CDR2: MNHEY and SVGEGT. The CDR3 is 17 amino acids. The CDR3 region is CASSYSSMVGLNTEAFF. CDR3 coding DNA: TGTGCCAGCAGTTACTCGAGTATGGTAGGGCTCAACACTGAAGCTTTCTTT.

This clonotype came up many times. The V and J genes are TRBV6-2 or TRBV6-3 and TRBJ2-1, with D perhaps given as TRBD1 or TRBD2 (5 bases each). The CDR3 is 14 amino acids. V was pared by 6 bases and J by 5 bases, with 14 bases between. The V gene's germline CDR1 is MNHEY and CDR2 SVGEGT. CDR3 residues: CASRELRGDNEQFF. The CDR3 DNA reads TGTGCCAGCAGGGAACTCAGAGGGGACAATGAGCAGTTCTTC.

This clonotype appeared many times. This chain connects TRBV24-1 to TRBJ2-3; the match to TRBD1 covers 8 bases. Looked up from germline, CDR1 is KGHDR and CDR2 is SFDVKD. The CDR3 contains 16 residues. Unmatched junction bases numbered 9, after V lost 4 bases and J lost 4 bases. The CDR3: CATSEPTGAHADTQYF. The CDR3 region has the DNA TGTGCCACCAGTGAACCGACAGGGGCGCACGCAGATACGCAGTATTTT.

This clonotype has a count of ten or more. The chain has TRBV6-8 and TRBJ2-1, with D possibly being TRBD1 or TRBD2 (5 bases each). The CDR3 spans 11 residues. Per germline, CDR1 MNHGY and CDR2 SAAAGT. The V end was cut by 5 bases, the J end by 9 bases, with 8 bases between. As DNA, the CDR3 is TGTGCCAGCAGTCCGGGACGTGAGCAGTTCTTC. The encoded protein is CASSPGREQFF.

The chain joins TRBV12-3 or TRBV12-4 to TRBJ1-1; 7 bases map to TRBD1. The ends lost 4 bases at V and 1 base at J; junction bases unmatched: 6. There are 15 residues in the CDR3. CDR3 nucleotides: TGTGCCAGCAGTTCCGTTGGACAGGAGAACACTGAAGCTTTCTTT. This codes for CASSSVGQENTEAFF.

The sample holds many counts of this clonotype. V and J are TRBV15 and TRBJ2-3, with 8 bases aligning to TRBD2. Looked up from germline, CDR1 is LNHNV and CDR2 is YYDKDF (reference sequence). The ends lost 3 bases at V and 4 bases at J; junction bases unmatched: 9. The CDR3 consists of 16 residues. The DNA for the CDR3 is TGTGCCACCAGCAGGAAGTTCGCGGGAGGTTCAGATACGCAGTATTTT. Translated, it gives CATSRKFAGGSDTQYF.

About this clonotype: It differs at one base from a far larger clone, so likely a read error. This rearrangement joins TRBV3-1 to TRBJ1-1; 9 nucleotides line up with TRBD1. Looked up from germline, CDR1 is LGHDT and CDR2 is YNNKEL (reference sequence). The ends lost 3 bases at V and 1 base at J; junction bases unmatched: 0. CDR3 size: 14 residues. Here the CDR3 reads CASSQTGGNTEAFF. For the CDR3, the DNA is TGTGCCAGCAGCCAGACAGGGGGGAACACTGAAGCTTTCTTT.

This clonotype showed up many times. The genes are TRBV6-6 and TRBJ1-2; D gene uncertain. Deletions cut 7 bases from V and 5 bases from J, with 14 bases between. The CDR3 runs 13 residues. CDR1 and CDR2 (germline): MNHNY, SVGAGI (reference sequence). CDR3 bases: TGTGCCAGCACCGTGACCCCGTTGTATGGCTACACCTTC. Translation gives CASTVTPLYGYTF.

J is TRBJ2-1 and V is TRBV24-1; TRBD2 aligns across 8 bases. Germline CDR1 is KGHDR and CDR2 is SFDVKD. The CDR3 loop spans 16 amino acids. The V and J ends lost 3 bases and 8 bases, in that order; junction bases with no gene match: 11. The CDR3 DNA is TGTGCCACCAGTGATACGAGCGGGAGTTCGGTCGATGAGCAGTTCTTC. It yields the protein CATSDTSGSSVDEQFF.

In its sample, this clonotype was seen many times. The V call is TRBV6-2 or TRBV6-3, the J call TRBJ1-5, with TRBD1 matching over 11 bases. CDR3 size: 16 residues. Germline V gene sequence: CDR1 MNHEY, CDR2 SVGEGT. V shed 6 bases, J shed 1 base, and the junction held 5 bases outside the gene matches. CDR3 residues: CASSTGQGASNQPQHF. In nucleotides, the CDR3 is TGTGCCAGCAGCACCGGACAGGGGGCAAGCAATCAGCCCCAGCATTTT.

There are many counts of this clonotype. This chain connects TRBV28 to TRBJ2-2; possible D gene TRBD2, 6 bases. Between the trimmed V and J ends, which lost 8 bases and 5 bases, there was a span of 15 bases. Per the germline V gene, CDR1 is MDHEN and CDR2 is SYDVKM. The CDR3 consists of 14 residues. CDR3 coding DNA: TGTGCCAGCGGTGGGGGAGGAATGACCGGGGAGCTGTTTTTT. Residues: CASGGGGMTGELFF.

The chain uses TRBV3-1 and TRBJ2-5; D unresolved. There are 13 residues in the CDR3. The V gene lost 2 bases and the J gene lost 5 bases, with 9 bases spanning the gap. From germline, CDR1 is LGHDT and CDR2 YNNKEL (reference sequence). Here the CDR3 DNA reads TGTGCCAGCAGCCAAAATAGGGTCGAGACCCAGTACTTC. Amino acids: CASSQNRVETQYF.

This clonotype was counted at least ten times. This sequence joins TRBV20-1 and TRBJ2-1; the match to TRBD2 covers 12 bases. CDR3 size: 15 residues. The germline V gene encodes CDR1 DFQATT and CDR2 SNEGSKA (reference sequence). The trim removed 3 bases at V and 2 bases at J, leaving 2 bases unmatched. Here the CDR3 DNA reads TGCAGTGCTAGCTGGACTAGCGGGGCCTACAATGAGCAGTTCTTC. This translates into CSASWTSGAYNEQFF.

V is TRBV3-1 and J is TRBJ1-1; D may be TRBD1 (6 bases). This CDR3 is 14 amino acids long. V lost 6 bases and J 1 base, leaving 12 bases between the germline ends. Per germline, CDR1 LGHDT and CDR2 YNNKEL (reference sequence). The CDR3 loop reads CASSSRGANTEAFF. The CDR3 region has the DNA TGTGCCAGCAGTTCGCGGGGGGCGAACACTGAAGCTTTCTTT.

CDR3 DNA: TGCGCCAGCAGCTTGGAGGGAGCTGGGGCCAACGTCCTGACTTTC. Its protein is CASSLEGAGANVLTF. This chain connects TRBV5-1 to TRBJ2-6; D possibly corresponds to TRBD2 (5 bases). CDR3 length: 15 residues. Germline loops: CDR1 SGHRS, CDR2 YFSETQ. V lost 0 bases, J lost 2 bases, and 6 bases lay in between. The whole variable domain, filled in from reference TRBV5-1 and TRBJ2-6, reads KAGVTQTPRYLIKTRGQQVTLSCSPISGHRSVSWYQQTPGQGLQFLFEYFSETQRNKGNFPGRFSGRQFSNSRSEMNVSTLELGDSALYLCASSLEGAGANVLTFGAGSRLTVL.

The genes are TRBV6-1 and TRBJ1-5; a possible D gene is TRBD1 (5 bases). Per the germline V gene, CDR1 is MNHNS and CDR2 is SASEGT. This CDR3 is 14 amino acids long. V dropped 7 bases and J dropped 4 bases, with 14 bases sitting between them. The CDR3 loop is CASTSMEGNQPQHF. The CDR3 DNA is TGTGCCAGCACGTCGATGGAGGGGAATCAGCCCCAGCATTTT.

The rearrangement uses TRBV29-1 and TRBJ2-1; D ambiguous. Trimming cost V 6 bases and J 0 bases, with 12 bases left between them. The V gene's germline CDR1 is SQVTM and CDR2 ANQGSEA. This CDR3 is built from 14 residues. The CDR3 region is CSVPWGSSYNEQFF. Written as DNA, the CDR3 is TGCAGCGTCCCTTGGGGTAGCTCCTACAATGAGCAGTTCTTC.

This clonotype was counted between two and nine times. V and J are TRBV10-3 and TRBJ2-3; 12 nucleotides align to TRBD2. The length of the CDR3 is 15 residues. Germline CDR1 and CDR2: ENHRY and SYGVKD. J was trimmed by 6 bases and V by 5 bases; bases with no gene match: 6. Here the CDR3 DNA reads TGTGCCATCAGTACTAGCGGGAGGACTGGGGATACGCAGTATTTT. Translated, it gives CAISTSGRTGDTQYF.

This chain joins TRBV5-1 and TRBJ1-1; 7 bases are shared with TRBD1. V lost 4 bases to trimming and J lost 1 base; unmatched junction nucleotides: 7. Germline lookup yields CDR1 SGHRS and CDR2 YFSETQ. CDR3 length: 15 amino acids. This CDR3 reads CASSPTGVRNTEAFF. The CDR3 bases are TGCGCCAGCAGCCCCACAGGGGTGAGGAACACTGAAGCTTTCTTT.

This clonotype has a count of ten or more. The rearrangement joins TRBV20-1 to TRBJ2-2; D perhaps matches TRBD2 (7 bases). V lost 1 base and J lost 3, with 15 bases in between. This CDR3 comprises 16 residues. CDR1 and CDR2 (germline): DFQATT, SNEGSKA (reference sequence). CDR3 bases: TGCAGTGCTAGAGGGGGAGGGGGACGAGACACCGGGGAGCTGTTTTTT. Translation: CSARGGGGRDTGELFF.

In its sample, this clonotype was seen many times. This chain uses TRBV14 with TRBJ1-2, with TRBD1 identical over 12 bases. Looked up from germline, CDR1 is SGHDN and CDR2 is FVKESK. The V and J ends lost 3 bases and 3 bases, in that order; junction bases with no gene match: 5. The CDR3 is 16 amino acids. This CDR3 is CASSQPGTGGHYGYTF. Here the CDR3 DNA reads TGTGCCAGCAGCCAGCCCGGGACAGGGGGCCACTATGGCTACACCTTC.

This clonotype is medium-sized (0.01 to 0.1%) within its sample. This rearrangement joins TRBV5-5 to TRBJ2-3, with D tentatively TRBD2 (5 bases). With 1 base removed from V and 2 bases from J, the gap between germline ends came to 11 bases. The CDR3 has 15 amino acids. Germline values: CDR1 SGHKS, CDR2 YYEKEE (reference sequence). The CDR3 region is CASSLLAGLTDTQYF. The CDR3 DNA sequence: TGTGCCAGCAGCTTGTTGGCGGGCCTCACAGATACGCAGTATTTT.

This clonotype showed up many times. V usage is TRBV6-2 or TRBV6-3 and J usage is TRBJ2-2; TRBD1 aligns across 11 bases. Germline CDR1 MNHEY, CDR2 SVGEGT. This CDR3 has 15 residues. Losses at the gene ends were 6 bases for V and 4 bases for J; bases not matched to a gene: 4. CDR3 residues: CASSPGTGGTGELFF. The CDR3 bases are TGTGCCAGCAGCCCCGGGACAGGGGGCACCGGGGAGCTGTTTTTT.